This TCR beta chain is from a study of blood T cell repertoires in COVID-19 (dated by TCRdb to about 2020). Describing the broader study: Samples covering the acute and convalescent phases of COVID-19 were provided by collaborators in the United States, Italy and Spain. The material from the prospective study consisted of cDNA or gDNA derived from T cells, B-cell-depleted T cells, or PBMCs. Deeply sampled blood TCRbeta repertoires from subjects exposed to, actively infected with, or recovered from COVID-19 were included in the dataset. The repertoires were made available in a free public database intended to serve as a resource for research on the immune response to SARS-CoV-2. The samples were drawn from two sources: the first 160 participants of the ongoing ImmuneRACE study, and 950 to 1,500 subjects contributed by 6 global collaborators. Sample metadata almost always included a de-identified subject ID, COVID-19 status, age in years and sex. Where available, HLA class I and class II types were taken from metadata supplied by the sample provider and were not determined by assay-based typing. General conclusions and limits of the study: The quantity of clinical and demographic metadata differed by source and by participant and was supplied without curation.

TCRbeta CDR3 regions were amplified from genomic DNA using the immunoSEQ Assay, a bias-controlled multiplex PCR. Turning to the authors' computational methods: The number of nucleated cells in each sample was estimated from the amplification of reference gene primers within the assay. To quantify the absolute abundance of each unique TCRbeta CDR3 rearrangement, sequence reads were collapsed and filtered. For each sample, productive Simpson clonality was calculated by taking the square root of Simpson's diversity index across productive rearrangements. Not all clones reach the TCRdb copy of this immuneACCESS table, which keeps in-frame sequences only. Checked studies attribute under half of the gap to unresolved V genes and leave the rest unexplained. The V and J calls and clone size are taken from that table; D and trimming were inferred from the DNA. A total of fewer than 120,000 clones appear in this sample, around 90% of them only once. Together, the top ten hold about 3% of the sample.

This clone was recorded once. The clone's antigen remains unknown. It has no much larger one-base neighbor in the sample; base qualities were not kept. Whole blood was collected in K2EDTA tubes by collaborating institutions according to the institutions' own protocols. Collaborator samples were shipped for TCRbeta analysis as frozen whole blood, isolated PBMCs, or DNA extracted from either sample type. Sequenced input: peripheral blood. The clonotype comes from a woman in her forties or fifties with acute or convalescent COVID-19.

The bases are TGCGCCAGCAGCTTGGGGAGGGATTCACCCCTCCACTTT. This yields the protein CASSLGRDSPLHF. This sequence uses TRBV5-1 and TRBJ1-6, with the D gene call left open. From a lookup of the germline V gene, CDR1 and CDR2 are SGHRS and YFSETQ. V gives up 0 bases and J gives up 8 bases, and the segment between their germline ends measures 6 bases. The CDR3 sequence holds 13 residues, the cysteine and phenylalanine included. Of all the DNA, just the CDR3 is kept, 39 bases in frame from base 1.